Detailed here is one T cell receptor beta chain. TCRdb's table, derived via immunoSEQ multiplex PCR, lists solely in-frame clones and lacks some. The profile shows 55,000 to 75,000 clones, 80% to 95% of them singletons. The entry originates in a study of T cell clones after liver transplantation. Overall study: In this trial, immunosuppression withdrawal was attempted within 2 years of liver transplant.

The CDR3 is 16 amino acids. Trimming took off 0 bases at V and 2 bases at J, with 14 bases between the two ends. Germline CDR1 reads SGHKS; CDR2 reads YYEKEE (reference sequence). Sample: CD4+ T cells from blood, taken approximately 26 months after liver transplant. The chain recombines TRBV5-5 with TRBJ2-5; D might be TRBD1 or TRBD2, each matching 5 bases. The receptor was derived from a human patient who received a liver transplant. A share of the T cells may be of graft donor origin. The CDR3 DNA follows: TGTGCCAGCAGCTTGGATCCGTTGGGACGACAAGAGACCCAGTACTTC. This codes for CASSLDPLGRQETQYF.